These 16 T cell receptor beta chains were all obtained from the same sample, sequenced in a study of shared clonotypes between healthy human individuals. Method: immunoSEQ multiplex PCR; TCRdb's copy keeps in-frame clones and lacks some. The table shows some 2,000,000 clones, with roughly 95% occurring only once. Material for sequencing was naive CD4+ T cells sorted from blood. The subset: CD45RA+ positively selected. These receptors were obtained from a man aged 18-30 years in good health.

As to this clone: Other DNA sequences from this sample encode an identical CDR3 as well. The rearrangement joins TRBV10-1 to TRBJ2-5; D unresolved. CDR3 size: 12 residues. From germline, CDR1 is WNHNN and CDR2 SYGVQD (reference sequence). With 0 bases removed from V and 5 bases from J, the gap between germline ends came to 4 bases. CDR3 region: CASSESRETQYF. The CDR3 DNA reads TGCGCCAGCAGTGAGTCTAGGGAGACCCAGTACTTC.

The J gene is TRBJ2-2, the V gene TRBV6-5; no definite D call. The CDR3 has 13 residues. In germline, CDR1 is MNHEY, CDR2 SVGAGI. V gave up 6 bases and J gave up 4 bases, with 9 bases separating them. The CDR3: CASRPLATGELFF. DNA for the CDR3: TGTGCCAGCAGGCCCTTAGCCACCGGGGAGCTGTTTTTT.

This chain connects TRBV5-1 to TRBJ2-7; D is uncertain. Germline V gene lookup returns CDR1 SGHRS and CDR2 YFSETQ. CDR3 length: 16 residues. V was trimmed by 3 bases and J by 2 bases, leaving 18 bases between them. The DNA for the CDR3 is TGCGCCAGCAGCTATTTGGATACTGGCCCCCCCTACGAGCAGTACTTC. It is translated as CASSYLDTGPPYEQYF.

The DNA of the CDR3 is TGTGCCAGCAGCTTAGTGACAGGGGTCATGGGGACCCAGTACTTC. It codes for CASSLVTGVMGTQYF. The chain uses TRBV7-2 and TRBJ2-5; TRBD1 aligns across 8 bases. V was pared by 1 base and J by 7 bases, with 8 bases of the junction left unmatched. Germline-derived CDR1 and CDR2 are SGHTA and FQGNSA. The CDR3 has 15 amino acids.

The chain has TRBV7-2 and TRBJ1-1, with no clear D. V dropped 2 bases and J dropped 7 bases, with 11 bases sitting between them. This CDR3 spans 13 amino acids. From germline, CDR1 is SGHTA and CDR2 FQGNSA. The CDR3 nucleotides are TGTGCCAGCAGCTTATTACGGTCGGATGAAGCTTTCTTT. Translation gives CASSLLRSDEAFF.

The chain couples TRBV25-1 to TRBJ2-2; TRBD1 or TRBD2 may be the D gene (6 bases each). The CDR3 has 16 residues. Trimming took 0 bases from V and 0 from J, leaving 8 bases between them. Germline CDR1 and CDR2: MGHDK and SYGVNS. The CDR3 here is CASSEYGGTNTGELFF. The CDR3 coding sequence is TGTGCCAGCAGTGAATACGGGGGCACGAACACCGGGGAGCTGTTTTTT.

This clone was observed once. V is TRBV9 and J is TRBJ2-3; 16 bases agree with TRBD2. The CDR3 is 18 residues long. Losses at the gene ends were 4 bases for V and 4 bases for J; bases not matched to a gene: 9. The germline gives CDR1 SGDLS, CDR2 YYNGEE. In nucleotides, the CDR3 is TGTGCCAGCAGCTTGGGACTAGCGGGAGGGTCAATCCCAGATACGCAGTATTTT. Translation gives CASSLGLAGGSIPDTQYF.

The table lists this clone with a count of one. This rearrangement joins TRBV15 to TRBJ2-2; D might be TRBD1 or TRBD2, each matching 6 bases. CDR3 size: 14 residues. The germline V gene encodes CDR1 LNHNV and CDR2 YYDKDF (reference sequence). The V end was cut by 5 bases, the J end by 8 bases, with 15 bases between. CDR3: CATSYRGQGGELFF. CDR3 bases: TGTGCCACCAGCTATCGGGGGCAGGGAGGGGAGCTGTTTTTT.

The chain links TRBV28 to TRBJ1-2; D is undetermined. Germline values: CDR1 MDHEN, CDR2 SYDVKM. This CDR3 has 14 residues. V was clipped by 4 bases and J by 8 bases, with 17 bases between them. CDR3 sequence reads: CASSSAGPGEGYTF. The CDR3 DNA reads TGTGCCAGCAGTTCAGCCGGCCCCGGTGAGGGCTACACCTTC.

The chain carries TRBV6-1 and TRBJ2-7; 7 nucleotides agree with TRBD1. The length of the CDR3 is 12 residues. V gave up 10 bases and J gave up 6 bases; unmatched junction bases: 9. Germline-derived CDR1 and CDR2 are MNHNS and SASEGT. CDR3 sequence (DNA): TGTGCCACATACAGGGGTGAGGGCGAGCAGTACTTC. Translating it yields CATYRGEGEQYF.

J is TRBJ2-7 and V is TRBV29-1; tentative D call: TRBD1 (6 bases). CDR1 SQVTM and CDR2 ANQGSEA come from the germline V gene. The CDR3 consists of 17 residues. V lost 6 bases and J lost 2, with 26 bases in between. The CDR3: CSVRRTGTTSGPYEQYF. Here the CDR3 DNA reads TGCAGCGTAAGACGAACCGGGACAACCTCTGGGCCCTACGAGCAGTACTTC.

The genes are TRBV30 and TRBJ2-3; D perhaps matches TRBD1 (6 bases). Trimming cost V 1 base and J 1 base, with 12 bases left between them. The germline V gene has CDR1 GTSNPN and CDR2 SVGIG (reference sequence). The CDR3 has 15 amino acids. The DNA for the CDR3 is TGTGCCTGGAGTGCAGGGGTTTACCGCACAGATACGCAGTATTTT. Translation gives CAWSAGVYRTDTQYF.

CDR3 sequence: CASSPQGSQNTEAFF. For the CDR3, the DNA is TGTGCCAGCAGCCCGCAGGGGAGCCAGAACACTGAAGCTTTCTTT. The chain combines TRBV9 with TRBJ1-1, with D perhaps matching TRBD1 (6 bases). The CDR3 spans 15 residues. V was clipped by 4 bases and J by 1 base, with 14 bases between them. Looked up from germline, CDR1 is SGDLS and CDR2 is YYNGEE.

The chain employs TRBV18 and TRBJ1-1; a weak D match, TRBD1 (5 bases). The length of the CDR3 is 13 residues. Trimming stripped 0 bases from V and 8 bases from J, with 10 bases between. Germline loops: CDR1 KGHSH, CDR2 LQKENI. DNA of the CDR3: TGTGCCAGCTCACCACCGGCAGGGCCCGAAGCTTTCTTT. Translation gives CASSPPAGPEAFF.

Turning to this clone: Other nucleotide sequences from this sample produce the same CDR3. The rearrangement uses TRBV5-1 and TRBJ2-7, with TRBD1 as a possible D gene (6 bases). Germline CDR1 and CDR2: SGHRS and YFSETQ. This CDR3 is built from 13 residues. Deletions cut 0 bases from V and 3 bases from J, with 7 bases between. The CDR3 sequence is CASSLVGGYEQYF. CDR3 nucleotides: TGCGCCAGCAGCTTGGTAGGGGGCTACGAGCAGTACTTC.

V and J are TRBV27 and TRBJ1-4, with a weak D call TRBD1 (6 bases). The V end lost 1 base, the J end lost 8 bases, and 17 bases lay between the germline ends. This CDR3 region has 16 residues. CDR1 is MNHEY and CDR2 is SMNVEV in the germline V gene (reference sequence). The CDR3 reads CASSLFTGARFEKLFF. In DNA form, the CDR3 reads TGTGCCAGCAGTTTATTCACGGGGGCGAGGTTCGAAAAACTGTTTTTT.